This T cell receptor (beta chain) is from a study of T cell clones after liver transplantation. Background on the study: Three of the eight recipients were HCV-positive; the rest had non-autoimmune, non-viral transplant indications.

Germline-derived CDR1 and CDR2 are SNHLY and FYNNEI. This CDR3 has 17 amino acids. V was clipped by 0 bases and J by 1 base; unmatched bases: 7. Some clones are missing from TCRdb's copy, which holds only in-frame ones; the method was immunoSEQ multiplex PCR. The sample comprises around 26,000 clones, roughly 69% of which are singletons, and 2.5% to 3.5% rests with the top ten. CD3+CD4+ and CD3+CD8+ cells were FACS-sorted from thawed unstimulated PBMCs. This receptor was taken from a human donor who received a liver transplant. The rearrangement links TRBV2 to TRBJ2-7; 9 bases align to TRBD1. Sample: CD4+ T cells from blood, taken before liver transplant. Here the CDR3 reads CASSEAPTGTGSYEQYF. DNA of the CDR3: TGTGCCAGCAGTGAAGCCCCCACCGGGACAGGGTCCTACGAGCAGTACTTC.